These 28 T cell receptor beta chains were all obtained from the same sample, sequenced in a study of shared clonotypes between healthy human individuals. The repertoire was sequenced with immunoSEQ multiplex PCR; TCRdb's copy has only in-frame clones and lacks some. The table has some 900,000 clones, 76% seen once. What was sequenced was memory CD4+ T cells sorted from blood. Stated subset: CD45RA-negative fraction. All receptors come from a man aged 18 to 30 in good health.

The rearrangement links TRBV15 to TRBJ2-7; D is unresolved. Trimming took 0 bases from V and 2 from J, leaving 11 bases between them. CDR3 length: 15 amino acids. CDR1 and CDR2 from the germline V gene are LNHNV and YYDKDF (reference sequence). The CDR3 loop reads CATSRDPGTPYEQYF. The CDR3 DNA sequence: TGTGCCACCAGCAGAGATCCAGGTACACCCTACGAGCAGTACTTC.

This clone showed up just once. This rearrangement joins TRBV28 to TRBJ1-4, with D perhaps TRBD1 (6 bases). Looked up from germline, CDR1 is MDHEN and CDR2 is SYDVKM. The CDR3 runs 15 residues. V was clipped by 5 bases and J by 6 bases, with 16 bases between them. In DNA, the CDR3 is TGTGCCAGCAGTACCCCGGGGAGGGGGTATGAAAAACTGTTTTTT. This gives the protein CASSTPGRGYEKLFF.

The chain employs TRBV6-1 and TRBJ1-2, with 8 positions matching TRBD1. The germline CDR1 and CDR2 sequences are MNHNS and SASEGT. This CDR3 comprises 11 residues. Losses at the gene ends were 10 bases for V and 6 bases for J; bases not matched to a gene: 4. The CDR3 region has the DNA TGTGCCACATCAGGGGGCCATGGCTACACCTTC. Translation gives CATSGGHGYTF.

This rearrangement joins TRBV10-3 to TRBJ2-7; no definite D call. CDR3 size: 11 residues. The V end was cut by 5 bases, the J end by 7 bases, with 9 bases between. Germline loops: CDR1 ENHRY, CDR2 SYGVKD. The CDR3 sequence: CAISRVGEQYF. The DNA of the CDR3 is TGTGCCATCAGTCGGGTCGGGGAGCAGTACTTC.

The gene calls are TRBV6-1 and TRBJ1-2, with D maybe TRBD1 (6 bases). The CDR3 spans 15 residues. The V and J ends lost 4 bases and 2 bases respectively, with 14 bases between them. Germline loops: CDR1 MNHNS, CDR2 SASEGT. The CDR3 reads CASSARTAVNYGYTF. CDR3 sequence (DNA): TGTGCCAGCAGTGCGCGGACAGCGGTAAACTATGGCTACACCTTC.

The CDR3 here is CASSPSPAYNEQFF. CDR3 bases: TGTGCCAGCAGCCCTTCTCCAGCCTACAATGAGCAGTTCTTC. V usage is TRBV9 and J usage is TRBJ2-1; D gene uncertain. Trimming removed 4 bases at V and 2 bases at J, with 10 bases between. The CDR3 covers 14 residues. Looked up from germline, CDR1 is SGDLS and CDR2 is YYNGEE. Full variable domain (rest looked up from reference TRBV9 and TRBJ2-1): DSGVTQTPKHLITATGQRVTLRCSPRSGDLSVYWYQQSLDQGLQFLIQYYNGEERAKGNILERFSAQQFPDLHSELNLSSLELGDSALYFCASSPSPAYNEQFFGPGTRLTVL.

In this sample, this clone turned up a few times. The CDR3 loop reads CASRELDTQYF. CDR3 nucleotides: TGTGCTAGTCGAGAGTTAGATACGCAGTATTTT. V and J are TRBV12-5 and TRBJ2-3; D unresolved. The CDR3 has 11 amino acids. V was clipped by 8 bases and J by 5 bases, with 8 bases between them. CDR1 and CDR2 (germline): LGHNT, FRNRAP.

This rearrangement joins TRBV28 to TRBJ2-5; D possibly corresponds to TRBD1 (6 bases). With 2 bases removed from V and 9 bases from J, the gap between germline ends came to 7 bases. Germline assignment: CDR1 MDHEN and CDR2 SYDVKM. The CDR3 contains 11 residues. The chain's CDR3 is CASSLEGAQYF. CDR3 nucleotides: TGTGCCAGCAGTTTAGAGGGGGCCCAGTACTTC.

The CDR3: CASTGQGNSPLHF. For the CDR3, the DNA is TGTGCCAGCACGGGACAGGGGAATTCACCCCTCCACTTT. This chain links TRBV25-1 with TRBJ1-6; 10 bases are shared with TRBD1. J was trimmed by 7 bases and V by 7 bases; bases with no gene match: 1. Germline V CDR1 and CDR2: MGHDK, SYGVNS. The CDR3 is made up of 13 amino acids.

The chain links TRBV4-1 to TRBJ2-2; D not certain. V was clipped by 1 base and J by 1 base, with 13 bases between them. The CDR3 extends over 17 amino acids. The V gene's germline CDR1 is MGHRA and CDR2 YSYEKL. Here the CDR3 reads CASSQGRARVNTGELFF. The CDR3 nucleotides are TGCGCCAGCAGCCAAGGCCGGGCTCGGGTGAACACCGGGGAGCTGTTTTTT.

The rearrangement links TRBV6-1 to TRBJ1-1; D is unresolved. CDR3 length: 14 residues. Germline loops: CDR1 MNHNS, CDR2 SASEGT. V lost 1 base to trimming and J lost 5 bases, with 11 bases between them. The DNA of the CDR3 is TGTGCCAGCAGTGAAGGCACGAAAGGAACTGAAGCTTTCTTT. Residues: CASSEGTKGTEAFF.

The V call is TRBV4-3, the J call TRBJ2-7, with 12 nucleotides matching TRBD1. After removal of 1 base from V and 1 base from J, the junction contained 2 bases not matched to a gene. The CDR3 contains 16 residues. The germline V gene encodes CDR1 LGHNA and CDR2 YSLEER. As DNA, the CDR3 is TGCGCCAGCAGCCAAGGGGACAGGGGGCATTCCTACGAGCAGTACTTC. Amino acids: CASSQGDRGHSYEQYF.

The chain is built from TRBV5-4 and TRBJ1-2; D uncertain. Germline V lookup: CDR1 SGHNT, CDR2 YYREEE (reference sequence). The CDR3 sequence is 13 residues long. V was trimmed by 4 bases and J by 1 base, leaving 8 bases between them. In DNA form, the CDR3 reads TGTGCCAGCAGCCCTGACAATAACTATGGCTACACCTTC. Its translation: CASSPDNNYGYTF. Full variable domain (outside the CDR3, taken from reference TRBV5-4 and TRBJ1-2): ETGVTQSPTHLIKTRGQQVTLRCSSQSGHNTVSWYQQALGQGPQFIFQYYREEENGRGNFPPRFSGLQFPNYSSELNVNALELDDSALYLCASSPDNNYGYTFGSGTRLTVV.

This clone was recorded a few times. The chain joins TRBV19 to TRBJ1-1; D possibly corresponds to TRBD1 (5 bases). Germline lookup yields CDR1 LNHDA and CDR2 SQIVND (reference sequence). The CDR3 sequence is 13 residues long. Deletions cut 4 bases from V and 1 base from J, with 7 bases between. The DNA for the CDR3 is TGTGCCAGTAGTAGTGGACAGAACACTGAAGCTTTCTTT. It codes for CASSSGQNTEAFF.

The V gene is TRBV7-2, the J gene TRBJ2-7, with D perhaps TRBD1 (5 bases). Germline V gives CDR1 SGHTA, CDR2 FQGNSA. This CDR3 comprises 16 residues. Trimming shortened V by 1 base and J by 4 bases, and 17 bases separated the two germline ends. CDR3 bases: TGTGCCAGCAGCTTAGGGGCCGCGACAGCCGGATACGAGCAGTACTTC. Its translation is CASSLGAATAGYEQYF.

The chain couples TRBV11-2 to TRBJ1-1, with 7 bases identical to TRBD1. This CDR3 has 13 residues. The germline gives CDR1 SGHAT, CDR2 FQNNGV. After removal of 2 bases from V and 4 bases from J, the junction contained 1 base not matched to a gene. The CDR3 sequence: CASSLQGVTEAFF. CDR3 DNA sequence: TGTGCCAGCAGCTTACAGGGGGTCACTGAAGCTTTCTTT.

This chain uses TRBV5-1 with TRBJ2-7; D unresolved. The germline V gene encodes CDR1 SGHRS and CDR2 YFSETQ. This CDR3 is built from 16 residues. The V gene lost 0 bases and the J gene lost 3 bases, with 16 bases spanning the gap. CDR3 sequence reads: CASSLDDTPSFYEQYF. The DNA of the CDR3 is TGCGCCAGCAGCTTGGATGACACCCCTTCTTTCTACGAGCAGTACTTC.

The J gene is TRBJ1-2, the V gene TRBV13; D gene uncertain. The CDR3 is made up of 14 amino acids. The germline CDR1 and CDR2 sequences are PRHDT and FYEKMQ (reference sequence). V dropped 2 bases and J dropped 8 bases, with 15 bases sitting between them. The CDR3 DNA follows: TGTGCCAGCAGCTTAAGTCAGAAGACCGGAGGCTACACCTTC. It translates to CASSLSQKTGGYTF.

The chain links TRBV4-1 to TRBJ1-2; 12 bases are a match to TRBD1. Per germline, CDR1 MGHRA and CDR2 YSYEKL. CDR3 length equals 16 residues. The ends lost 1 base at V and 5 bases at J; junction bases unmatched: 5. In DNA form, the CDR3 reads TGCGCCAGCAGCCAAGGTTCGGGACAGGGGGCTTATGGCTACACCTTC. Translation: CASSQGSGQGAYGYTF.

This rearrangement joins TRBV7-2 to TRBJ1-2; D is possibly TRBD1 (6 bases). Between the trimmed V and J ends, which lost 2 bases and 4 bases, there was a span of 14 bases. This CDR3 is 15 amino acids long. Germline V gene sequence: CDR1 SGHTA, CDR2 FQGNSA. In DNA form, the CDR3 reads TGTGCCAGCAGCTTAACAGGGACCTCTGTCTATGGCTACACCTTC. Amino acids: CASSLTGTSVYGYTF.

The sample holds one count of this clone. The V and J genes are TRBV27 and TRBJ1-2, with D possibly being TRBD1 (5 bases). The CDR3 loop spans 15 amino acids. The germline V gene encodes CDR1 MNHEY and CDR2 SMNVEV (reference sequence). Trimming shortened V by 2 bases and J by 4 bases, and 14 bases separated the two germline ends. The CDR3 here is CASSLQGMGPYGYTF. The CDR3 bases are TGTGCCAGCAGTTTACAGGGCATGGGCCCCTATGGCTACACCTTC.

The CDR3 nucleotides read TGTGCCAGCAGGACAACAGCGGGGGCTCAAGAGACCCAGTACTTC. Translation: CASRTTAGAQETQYF. The chain employs TRBV6-1 and TRBJ2-5, with 8 positions matching TRBD2. Trimming at V came to 6 bases and at J to 2 bases, leaving 8 bases not matched to a gene. The germline V gene has CDR1 MNHNS and CDR2 SASEGT. The CDR3 sequence is 15 residues long.

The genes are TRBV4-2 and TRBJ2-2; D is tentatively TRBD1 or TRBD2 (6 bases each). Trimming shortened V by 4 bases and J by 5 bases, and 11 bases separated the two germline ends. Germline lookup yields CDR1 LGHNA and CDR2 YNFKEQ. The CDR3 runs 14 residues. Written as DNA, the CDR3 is TGTGCCAGCAGCCGCCAAGGGGGGACCGGGGAGCTGTTTTTT. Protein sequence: CASSRQGGTGELFF.

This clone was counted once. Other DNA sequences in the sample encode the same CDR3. The CDR3 DNA follows: TGTGCCAGCAGTTACTCGGGACAGGGGGGCGAGCAGTACTTC. Protein: CASSYSGQGGEQYF. The gene calls are TRBV6-6 and TRBJ2-7; TRBD1 agrees at 11 bases. J lost 6 bases, V lost 0 bases, and 1 base had no gene match. Germline CDR1 reads MNHNY; CDR2 reads SVGAGI (reference sequence). The CDR3 has 14 residues.

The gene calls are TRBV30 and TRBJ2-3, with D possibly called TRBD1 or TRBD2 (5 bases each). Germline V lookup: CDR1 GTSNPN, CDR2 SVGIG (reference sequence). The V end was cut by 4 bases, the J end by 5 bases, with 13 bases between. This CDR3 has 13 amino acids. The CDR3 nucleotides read TGTGCCTGGACCAGGGAGATGAGAGATACGCAGTATTTT. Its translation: CAWTREMRDTQYF.

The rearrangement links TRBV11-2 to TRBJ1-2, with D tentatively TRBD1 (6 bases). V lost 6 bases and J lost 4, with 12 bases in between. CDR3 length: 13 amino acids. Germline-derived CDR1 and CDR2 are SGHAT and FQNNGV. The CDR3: CASSTAGVYGYTF. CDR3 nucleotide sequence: TGTGCCAGCAGTACTGCAGGGGTCTATGGCTACACCTTC.

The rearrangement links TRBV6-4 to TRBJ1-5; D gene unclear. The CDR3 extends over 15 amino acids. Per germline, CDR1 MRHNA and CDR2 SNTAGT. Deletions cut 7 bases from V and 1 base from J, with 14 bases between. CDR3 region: CASMRWDVSNQPQHF. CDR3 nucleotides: TGTGCCAGCATGAGGTGGGATGTCAGCAATCAGCCCCAGCATTTT.

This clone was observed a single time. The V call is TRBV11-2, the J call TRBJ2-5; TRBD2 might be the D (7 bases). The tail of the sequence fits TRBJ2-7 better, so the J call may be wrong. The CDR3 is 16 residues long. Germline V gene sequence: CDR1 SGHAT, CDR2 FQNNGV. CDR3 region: CASSLGGGFSSYEQYF. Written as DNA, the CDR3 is TGTGCCAGCAGCTTAGGGGGGGGCTTTAGCTCCTACGAGCAGTACTTC.